A selection of T cell receptor beta chains follows, all from one sample in a study of cytomegalovirus exposure and HLA in healthy donors. The method was immunoSEQ multiplex PCR; TCRdb's version includes in-frame clones alone and lacks a portion of them. This table holds approximately 93,000 clones, approximately 60% found once. The sequenced sample consisted of PBMCs. Receptors originate from a boy between 10 and 17 years old in good health and CMV-seropositive. Both conserved end residues are part of each CDR3. Fields, in order: J gene, D gene, clone size, V gene, CDR3 protein, CDR3 DNA. A D gene is named only where the DNA matches it firmly. Expanded clones are given a class, and other clones once, few, many or no size at all.

j_call: TRBJ2-5; d_call: TRBD1; clone_size: few; v_call: TRBV7-6; cdr3_aa: CASSPGKGGKLAQYF; cdr3_nt: TGTGCCAGCAGCCCGGGTAAAGGGGGCAAGTTGGCCCAGTACTTC
j_call: TRBJ2-6; d_call: -; clone_size: -; v_call: TRBV6-1; cdr3_aa: CASSEVFYRGGDSGANVLTF; cdr3_nt: TGTGCCAGCAGTGAAGTCTTTTATCGTGGCGGCGACTCTGGGGCCAACGTCCTGACTTTC
j_call: TRBJ2-1; d_call: TRBD1; clone_size: once; v_call: TRBV29-1; cdr3_aa: CSATTGVTYNEQFF; cdr3_nt: TGCAGCGCCACGACAGGGGTTACCTACAATGAGCAGTTCTTC
j_call: TRBJ2-5; d_call: -; clone_size: -; v_call: TRBV7-2; cdr3_aa: CASSLARTPGETQYF; cdr3_nt: TGTGCCAGCAGCCTAGCACGGACTCCCGGTGAGACCCAGTACTTC
j_call: TRBJ1-1; d_call: TRBD1; clone_size: -; v_call: TRBV5-6; cdr3_aa: CASSRHLGGQSNTEAFF; cdr3_nt: TGTGCCAGCAGCCGCCATCTCGGGGGACAGAGTAACACTGAAGCTTTCTTT
j_call: TRBJ1-1; d_call: -; clone_size: once; v_call: TRBV29-1; cdr3_aa: CSGSYSFGTEAFF; cdr3_nt: TGCAGCGGAAGTTACAGTTTTGGCACTGAAGCTTTCTTT
j_call: TRBJ1-2; d_call: -; clone_size: -; v_call: TRBV29-1; cdr3_aa: CSVGPEGYGYTF; cdr3_nt: TGCAGCGTTGGTCCGGAGGGCTATGGCTACACCTTC
j_call: TRBJ2-7; d_call: TRBD2; clone_size: -; v_call: TRBV18; cdr3_aa: CASSPPAGALEQYF; cdr3_nt: TGTGCCAGCTCACCTCCAGCGGGAGCCCTCGAGCAGTACTTC
j_call: TRBJ2-1; d_call: TRBD2; clone_size: -; v_call: TRBV5-1; cdr3_aa: CASSLKRGPYNEQFF; cdr3_nt: TGCGCCAGCAGCCTTAAGCGGGGCCCCTACAATGAGCAGTTCTTC
j_call: TRBJ2-5; d_call: -; clone_size: -; v_call: TRBV5-1; cdr3_aa: CASSLGPGQETQYF; cdr3_nt: TGCGCCAGCAGCTTGGGGCCGGGACAAGAGACCCAGTACTTC
j_call: TRBJ1-2; d_call: TRBD1; clone_size: -; v_call: TRBV29-1; cdr3_aa: CSVLFGFEQGSIGYGYTF; cdr3_nt: TGCAGCGTTTTATTTGGGTTCGAACAGGGGTCAATTGGCTATGGCTACACCTTC
j_call: TRBJ1-3; d_call: -; clone_size: medium-sized; v_call: TRBV5-6; cdr3_aa: CASSLLTVTSGNTIYF; cdr3_nt: TGTGCCAGCAGCTTGCTTACGGTAACCTCTGGAAACACCATATATTTT
j_call: TRBJ2-3; d_call: TRBD2; clone_size: -; v_call: TRBV4-2; cdr3_aa: CASSAFQTAGVSDTQYF; cdr3_nt: TGTGCCAGCAGCGCGTTCCAGACGGCGGGAGTGTCAGATACGCAGTATTTT
j_call: TRBJ2-7; d_call: -; clone_size: -; v_call: TRBV2; cdr3_aa: CASRPQGRGEQYF; cdr3_nt: TGTGCCAGCAGACCACAGGGAAGGGGGGAGCAGTACTTC
j_call: TRBJ1-1; d_call: TRBD1; clone_size: -; v_call: TRBV6-5; cdr3_aa: CASSYSRTGGNTEAFF; cdr3_nt: TGTGCCAGCAGTTACTCGAGGACAGGGGGAAACACTGAAGCTTTCTTT
j_call: TRBJ1-2; d_call: -; clone_size: -; v_call: TRBV20-1; cdr3_aa: CSAISGDGYTF; cdr3_nt: TGCAGTGCTATTTCCGGGGATGGCTACACCTTC
j_call: TRBJ1-3; d_call: -; clone_size: -; v_call: TRBV7-6; cdr3_aa: CASSLAKDNPFSGNTIYF; cdr3_nt: TGTGCCAGCAGCTTAGCAAAGGACAACCCATTCTCTGGAAACACCATATATTTT
j_call: TRBJ1-1; d_call: -; clone_size: few; v_call: TRBV7-6; cdr3_aa: CASSLLNYGKNTEAFF; cdr3_nt: TGTGCCAGCAGCTTATTAAACTACGGCAAGAACACTGAAGCTTTCTTT
j_call: TRBJ1-5; d_call: -; clone_size: -; v_call: TRBV5-8; cdr3_aa: CASSSNRVQPQHF; cdr3_nt: TGTGCCAGCAGCTCGAACAGGGTTCAGCCCCAGCATTTT
j_call: TRBJ2-5; d_call: TRBD2; clone_size: -; v_call: TRBV9; cdr3_aa: CASSGSGSGETQYF; cdr3_nt: TGTGCCAGCAGCGGGAGCGGGAGCGGAGAGACCCAGTACTTC
j_call: TRBJ1-5; d_call: -; clone_size: once; v_call: TRBV5-1; cdr3_aa: CASSFAANQPQHF; cdr3_nt: TGCGCCAGCAGCTTCGCAGCGAATCAGCCCCAGCATTTT
j_call: TRBJ1-2; d_call: -; clone_size: -; v_call: TRBV5-6; cdr3_aa: CASSLEGGHGYTF; cdr3_nt: TGTGCCAGCAGCTTGGAAGGGGGTCATGGCTACACCTTC
j_call: TRBJ2-1; d_call: -; clone_size: -; v_call: TRBV29-1; cdr3_aa: CSVEARVSEQFF; cdr3_nt: TGCAGCGTTGAAGCCAGGGTTTCTGAGCAGTTCTTC
j_call: TRBJ2-7; d_call: -; clone_size: -; v_call: TRBV21-1; cdr3_aa: CASSQRGRYEQYF; cdr3_nt: TGTGCCAGCAGTCAAAGGGGGAGATACGAGCAGTACTTC
j_call: TRBJ2-7; d_call: -; clone_size: -; v_call: TRBV11-2; cdr3_aa: CASSQPRGQYEQYF; cdr3_nt: TGTGCCAGCAGCCAGCCGCGGGGTCAATACGAGCAGTACTTC
j_call: TRBJ2-5; d_call: -; clone_size: few; v_call: TRBV5-8; cdr3_aa: CASSSLRGETQYF; cdr3_nt: TGTGCCAGCAGCTCTCTAAGGGGGGAGACCCAGTACTTC
j_call: TRBJ2-7; d_call: -; clone_size: few; v_call: TRBV14; cdr3_aa: CASSQVFGYEQYF; cdr3_nt: TGTGCCAGCAGCCAAGTTTTCGGCTACGAGCAGTACTTC
j_call: TRBJ2-3; d_call: -; clone_size: -; v_call: TRBV29-1; cdr3_aa: CSVRILASTDTQYF; cdr3_nt: TGCAGCGTGCGAATTCTAGCTAGCACAGATACGCAGTATTTT
j_call: TRBJ2-7; d_call: TRBD1; clone_size: -; v_call: TRBV27; cdr3_aa: CASSFWDRPYEQYF; cdr3_nt: TGTGCCAGCAGTTTTTGGGACAGACCCTACGAGCAGTACTTC
j_call: TRBJ2-1; d_call: TRBD2; clone_size: once; v_call: TRBV10-2; cdr3_aa: CASSEEGTSGNEQFF; cdr3_nt: TGCGCCAGCAGTGAGGAAGGGACTAGCGGCAATGAGCAGTTCTTC
j_call: TRBJ1-1; d_call: -; clone_size: -; v_call: TRBV2; cdr3_aa: CASSEALSGNTEAFF; cdr3_nt: TGTGCCAGCAGTGAAGCGCTTTCAGGGAACACTGAAGCTTTCTTT
j_call: TRBJ2-7; d_call: -; clone_size: -; v_call: TRBV5-1; cdr3_aa: CASSLLDGNYEQYF; cdr3_nt: TGCGCCAGCAGCCTACTGGACGGGAACTACGAGCAGTACTTC
j_call: TRBJ1-5; d_call: -; clone_size: -; v_call: TRBV6-5; cdr3_aa: CASSYPGGNQPQHF; cdr3_nt: TGTGCCAGCAGTTACCCCGGCGGGAATCAGCCCCAGCATTTT
j_call: TRBJ2-3; d_call: TRBD1; clone_size: -; v_call: TRBV5-1; cdr3_aa: CASSSGTGLTDTQYF; cdr3_nt: TGCGCCAGCAGCTCCGGGACAGGGCTTACAGATACGCAGTATTTT